This T cell receptor beta chain emerged from a study of regulatory T cells in long-lasting Graves disease. Germline lookup yields CDR1 KGHDR and CDR2 SFDVKD. Trimming removed 4 bases from V and 7 bases from J, with 13 bases in between. This CDR3 is built from 14 residues. Described time point: persistent/refractory GD, antithyroid drugs over 5 years with positive TRAb. Isolated PBMC RNA provided the starting material for the TCR library. This clonotype was detected only a few times. The TCR beta library used iRepertoire HTBI primers with Arm-PCR amplification of CDR3. Authors' methods: The samples included 60 to 65 TRBV and about 13 TRBJ segments. Using its own MiXCR run on the multiplex PCR reads, TCRdb lists one record per CDR3 protein. For this entry, the V and J calls and clone size follow TCRdb and not the study's own pipeline. Among around 460,000 distinct CDR3 sequences listed, about 22% were seen once.

The rearrangement joins TRBV24-1 to TRBJ1-5; D is possibly TRBD1 (5 bases). The sequence was obtained from a female donor with Graves disease. The sequencing here drew on peripheral blood mononuclear cells (PBMCs), taken when the disease was refractory, from a patient treated with antithyroid drugs. CDR3 nucleotides: TGTGCCACCAGTGACAATCAGGGTATGCAGCCCCAGCATTTT. This translates into CATSDNQGMQPQHF.